These T cell receptor beta chains were read from a single sample in a study of blood T cell repertoires in COVID-19. Sequenced by immunoSEQ multiplex PCR; TCRdb stores in-frame clones only, minus some. The sample contains about 170,000 clones, 85% to 95% of which appear only once. The sequencing sample was made of peripheral blood. Receptor source: a woman in her forties or fifties with acute or convalescent COVID-19. Both conserved end residues are part of each CDR3. D genes are given only for firm matches. Clone size is not always given. Where it is, it says once, few, many or a class for expanded clones.

V gene: TRBV7-8
clone size: -
J gene: TRBJ1-2
D gene: -
CDR3 DNA: TGTGCCAGCAGCTTATTTCGGACAGAAGAGTTGAACTATGGCTACACCTTC
CDR3 protein: CASSLFRTEELNYGYTF

V gene: TRBV18
clone size: -
J gene: TRBJ1-1
D gene: -
CDR3 DNA: TGTGCCAGCTCACCAGCATTAGAGAGTGTTGCAGCTTTCTTT
CDR3 protein: CASSPALESVAAFF

V gene: TRBV19
clone size: -
J gene: TRBJ2-7
D gene: TRBD1
CDR3 DNA: TGTGCCAGTAGTATAGGGACAGGGGAAAGCGCGCAGTACTTC
CDR3 protein: CASSIGTGESAQYF

V gene: TRBV7-8
clone size: -
J gene: TRBJ1-5
D gene: -
CDR3 DNA: TGTGCCAGCAGCCAAAGGGGACAGCCCCAGCATTTT
CDR3 protein: CASSQRGQPQHF

V gene: TRBV30
clone size: -
J gene: TRBJ1-5
D gene: TRBD1
CDR3 DNA: TGTGCCTGGAGTCGACAGGGAGTGCAGCCCCAGCATTTT
CDR3 protein: CAWSRQGVQPQHF

V gene: TRBV29-1
clone size: -
J gene: TRBJ1-2
D gene: -
CDR3 DNA: TGCAGCGTTGCTCTGGCCAGGTTAGATGGCTACACCTTC
CDR3 protein: CSVALARLDGYTF

V gene: TRBV19
clone size: -
J gene: TRBJ2-3
D gene: TRBD2
CDR3 DNA: TGTGCCAGTAGTGCGACTAGCGGGGGCATGCCTCATAGCACAGATACGCAGTATTTT
CDR3 protein: CASSATSGGMPHSTDTQYF

V gene: TRBV9
clone size: -
J gene: TRBJ2-3
D gene: TRBD2
CDR3 DNA: TGTGCCAGCAGCTTCGCGGGGGAGATTAGCACAGATACGCAGTATTTT
CDR3 protein: CASSFAGEISTDTQYF

V gene: TRBV21-1
clone size: many
J gene: TRBJ1-5
D gene: -
CDR3 DNA: TGTGCCAGCACCTCGCATCGAGTTCAGCCCCAGCATTTT
CDR3 protein: CASTSHRVQPQHF

V gene: TRBV29-1
clone size: -
J gene: TRBJ1-4
D gene: TRBD1
CDR3 DNA: TGCAGCGCCTCACCCGGGACAGACGGTGAAAAACTGTTTTTT
CDR3 protein: CSASPGTDGEKLFF

V gene: TRBV3-1/TRBV3-2
clone size: -
J gene: TRBJ1-2
D gene: -
CDR3 DNA: TGTGCCAGCAGCACCGACGGGGGCTACACCTTC
CDR3 protein: CASSTDGGYTF

V gene: TRBV19
clone size: -
J gene: TRBJ1-1
D gene: TRBD1
CDR3 DNA: TGTGCCAGTAACGCCATAGACAGGGGCCGTACTGAAGCTTTCTTT
CDR3 protein: CASNAIDRGRTEAFF

V gene: TRBV2
clone size: -
J gene: TRBJ1-5
D gene: -
CDR3 DNA: TGTGCCAGCAGTGAACGGGACACCAATCAGCCCCAGCATTTT
CDR3 protein: CASSERDTNQPQHF

V gene: TRBV15
clone size: -
J gene: TRBJ1-1
D gene: -
CDR3 DNA: TGTGCCACCAGCAGAGACCCCCGGGCGCGTGGGGGCAATGAAGCTTTCTTT
CDR3 protein: CATSRDPRARGGNEAFF

V gene: TRBV7-8
clone size: -
J gene: TRBJ2-1
D gene: -
CDR3 DNA: TGTGCCAGCAGCTTAGTCCCCCTCAGGCTGAGGGACAATGAGCAGTTCTTC
CDR3 protein: CASSLVPLRLRDNEQFF

V gene: TRBV19
clone size: -
J gene: TRBJ1-2
D gene: -
CDR3 DNA: TGTGCCAGTAGTATTCTGGGGACTAATAACTATGGCTACACCTTC
CDR3 protein: CASSILGTNNYGYTF

V gene: TRBV11-1
clone size: few
J gene: TRBJ1-4
D gene: TRBD1
CDR3 DNA: TGTGCCAGCAGCCAAGGACAGGTGGGAGCGGAAAAACTGTTTTTT
CDR3 protein: CASSQGQVGAEKLFF

V gene: TRBV12-3/TRBV12-4
clone size: -
J gene: TRBJ1-2
D gene: -
CDR3 DNA: TGTGCCAGCAGTTTTCGATGGATGGGCGGCTACACCTTC
CDR3 protein: CASSFRWMGGYTF

V gene: TRBV12-3/TRBV12-4
clone size: few
J gene: TRBJ2-1
D gene: TRBD1
CDR3 DNA: TGTGCCAGCAGTCCAAGACAGGGTGGAGAGCAGTTCTTC
CDR3 protein: CASSPRQGGEQFF

V gene: TRBV5-5
clone size: -
J gene: TRBJ2-1
D gene: TRBD2
CDR3 DNA: TGTGCCAGCAGCCCGGGACTAGCGGGGGGGTGGAATGAGCAGTTCTTC
CDR3 protein: CASSPGLAGGWNEQFF

V gene: TRBV18
clone size: -
J gene: TRBJ2-7
D gene: TRBD2
CDR3 DNA: TGTGCCAGCTCACCGGGACTAGCGGGGCCCCGATTCTTCTACGAGCAGTACTTC
CDR3 protein: CASSPGLAGPRFFYEQYF

V gene: TRBV19
clone size: -
J gene: TRBJ1-5
D gene: -
CDR3 DNA: TGTGCCAGTACCCATCCCCCCCGAGGGGGGGGAATAATTAGCAATCAGCCCCAGCATTTT
CDR3 protein: CASTHPPRGGGIISNQPQHF

V gene: TRBV7-6
clone size: once
J gene: TRBJ2-1
D gene: TRBD2
CDR3 DNA: TGTGCCAGCAGCTTAGATGCTAGCGGCGTCTACAATGAGCAGTTCTTC
CDR3 protein: CASSLDASGVYNEQFF

V gene: TRBV18
clone size: -
J gene: TRBJ2-1
D gene: -
CDR3 DNA: TGTGCCAGCTCACCACCAGGGAGATCGGGCAATGAGCAGTTCTTC
CDR3 protein: CASSPPGRSGNEQFF

V gene: TRBV6-5
clone size: -
J gene: TRBJ1-3
D gene: TRBD1
CDR3 DNA: TGTGCCAGCCAGGACAGGTCAAAGGACACCATATATTTT
CDR3 protein: CASQDRSKDTIYF

V gene: TRBV5-4
clone size: -
J gene: TRBJ2-2
D gene: TRBD2
CDR3 DNA: TGTGCCAGCAGCTTGACGGGGGGCACCGGGGAGCTGTTTTTT
CDR3 protein: CASSLTGGTGELFF

V gene: TRBV19
clone size: once
J gene: TRBJ1-4
D gene: -
CDR3 DNA: TGTGCCAGTTCGAGAGGGGGACGGGATGAAAAACTGTTTTTT
CDR3 protein: CASSRGGRDEKLFF

V gene: TRBV9
clone size: once
J gene: TRBJ1-5
D gene: -
CDR3 DNA: TGTGCCAGCAGCGTTTCCGGGGGAAGCAATCAGCCCCAGCATTTT
CDR3 protein: CASSVSGGSNQPQHF

V gene: TRBV30
clone size: -
J gene: TRBJ2-5
D gene: -
CDR3 DNA: TGTGCCTGGAGTCAACGATTAGGGAGGGAGACCCAGTACTTC
CDR3 protein: CAWSQRLGRETQYF

V gene: TRBV5-1
clone size: -
J gene: TRBJ1-3
D gene: -
CDR3 DNA: TGCGCCAGCAGCTTGGCCTTAACAGGGATAGGAAACACCATATATTTT
CDR3 protein: CASSLALTGIGNTIYF

V gene: TRBV6-5
clone size: -
J gene: TRBJ1-6
D gene: -
CDR3 DNA: TGTGCCAGCAGTTACACTACAGGGACCGAATATTCACCCCTCCACTTT
CDR3 protein: CASSYTTGTEYSPLHF

V gene: TRBV21-1
clone size: -
J gene: TRBJ2-2
D gene: -
CDR3 DNA: TGTGCCAGCAGCAAATTGTGCGGGAGTAACACCGGGGAGCTGTTTTTT
CDR3 protein: CASSKLCGSNTGELFF

V gene: TRBV12-5
clone size: -
J gene: TRBJ1-5
D gene: TRBD1
CDR3 DNA: TGTGCTAGTAAAGGACAGGGGAATCAGCCCCAGCATTTT
CDR3 protein: CASKGQGNQPQHF

V gene: TRBV5-6
clone size: few
J gene: TRBJ1-6
D gene: TRBD1
CDR3 DNA: TGTGCCAGCAGCTTTACCCGGGACAGGGATGATTCACCCCTCCACTTT
CDR3 protein: CASSFTRDRDDSPLHF

V gene: TRBV7-8
clone size: few
J gene: TRBJ1-2
D gene: -
CDR3 DNA: TGTGCCAGCAGCCTCGGGGTGAGGCTGAGTGGCTACACCTTC
CDR3 protein: CASSLGVRLSGYTF

V gene: TRBV7-8
clone size: -
J gene: TRBJ2-1
D gene: -
CDR3 DNA: TGTGCCAGCAGCCCCCGTTCGGTTTCCTACAATGAGCAGTTCTTC
CDR3 protein: CASSPRSVSYNEQFF

V gene: TRBV24-1
clone size: -
J gene: TRBJ1-2
D gene: TRBD1
CDR3 DNA: TGTGCCACCAGTGACCGGGACAGCGACTATGGCTACACCTTC
CDR3 protein: CATSDRDSDYGYTF

V gene: TRBV14
clone size: -
J gene: TRBJ2-5
D gene: TRBD1
CDR3 DNA: TGTGCCAGCAGCCCGCGACAGGGCTCTATTCCTGAGGTCCAGTACTTC
CDR3 protein: CASSPRQGSIPEVQYF

V gene: TRBV11-2
clone size: -
J gene: TRBJ1-1
D gene: -
CDR3 DNA: TGTGCCAGCAGCTTAGTCCCCGTCTTAGGAGGTGCAACTGAAGCTTTCTTT
CDR3 protein: CASSLVPVLGGATEAFF

V gene: TRBV7-9
clone size: -
J gene: TRBJ1-5
D gene: TRBD1
CDR3 DNA: TGTGCCAGCAGCTTCGACAGGGATCAGCCCCAGCATTTT
CDR3 protein: CASSFDRDQPQHF

V gene: TRBV2
clone size: -
J gene: TRBJ2-7
D gene: -
CDR3 DNA: TGTGCCAGCAGGCGGGACAGCACCTACGAGCAGTACTTC
CDR3 protein: CASRRDSTYEQYF

V gene: TRBV30
clone size: -
J gene: TRBJ2-7
D gene: -
CDR3 DNA: TGTGCCTGGAGTTCAACAAATAGTGGGCCCTACGAGCAGTACTTC
CDR3 protein: CAWSSTNSGPYEQYF

V gene: TRBV28
clone size: -
J gene: TRBJ1-5
D gene: -
CDR3 DNA: TGTGCCAGCAGCACAATTTCGTCTCAGCCCCAGCATTTT
CDR3 protein: CASSTISSQPQHF

V gene: TRBV30
clone size: -
J gene: TRBJ1-3
D gene: TRBD1
CDR3 DNA: TGTGCCCGCAGAGAAAAGGGGGCCAGTCTAGAATCTGGAAACACCATATATTTT
CDR3 protein: CARREKGASLESGNTIYF

V gene: TRBV20-1
clone size: -
J gene: TRBJ1-6
D gene: -
CDR3 DNA: TGCAGTGTCTCGACAGATTCACCCCTCCACTTT
CDR3 protein: CSVSTDSPLHF

V gene: TRBV7-2
clone size: -
J gene: TRBJ2-3
D gene: -
CDR3 DNA: TGTGCCAGCAGCTTCGGGGTGGACCACCCCACAGATACGCAGTATTTT
CDR3 protein: CASSFGVDHPTDTQYF

V gene: TRBV4-3
clone size: once
J gene: TRBJ2-3
D gene: TRBD1
CDR3 DNA: TGCGCCAGCAGTCAGGACAGGGATTATTTCCCAGATACGCAGTATTTT
CDR3 protein: CASSQDRDYFPDTQYF

V gene: TRBV19
clone size: -
J gene: TRBJ1-4
D gene: TRBD1
CDR3 DNA: TGTGCCAGTAGTACCTGGGACAGGGAAGATGAAAAACTGTTTTTT
CDR3 protein: CASSTWDREDEKLFF

V gene: TRBV7-2
clone size: -
J gene: TRBJ2-7
D gene: TRBD1
CDR3 DNA: TGTGCCAGCAGCTTAAAACAGGGGACAATCTACGAGCAGTACTTC
CDR3 protein: CASSLKQGTIYEQYF